The rows below give T cell receptor beta chains drawn from one sample of a study of Tregs in tolerant kidney transplant recipients. The protocol was immunoSEQ multiplex PCR, while the TCRdb copy is restricted to in-frame clones and leaves out a portion. The table shows about 110,000 clones, with around 89% occurring only once. The material was CD4+ T cells from blood, obtained before the transplant. The receptor set was obtained from a human donor who received a combined kidney and bone marrow transplant. CDR3s include the opening cysteine and the closing phenylalanine or tryptophan. A D gene is named only where the DNA matches it firmly. The size entry is marked missing in some rows and otherwise reads once, few, many or a size class.

>.|.|TRBJ1-1|TRBV29-1
CSAGVRNTEAFF
TGCAGCGCGGGAGTACGCAACACTGAAGCTTTCTTT
>.|.|TRBJ2-5|TRBV5-1
CASSLGTPQETQYF
TGCGCCAGCAGCCTCGGGACACCACAAGAGACCCAGTACTTC
>.|.|TRBJ1-1|TRBV30
CAWGGDTEAFF
TGTGCCTGGGGGGGGGACACTGAAGCTTTCTTT
>.|.|TRBJ2-2|TRBV11-2
CASSLDGRGYPGELFF
TGTGCCAGCAGCTTAGACGGCAGGGGTTACCCCGGGGAGCTGTTTTTT
>.|TRBD2|TRBJ2-3|TRBV6-5
CASSFAGTRADTQYF
TGTGCCAGCAGCTTCGCCGGGACTAGGGCAGATACGCAGTATTTT
>.|TRBD1|TRBJ2-1|TRBV5-1
CASSSGGRGQSSYNEQFF
TGCGCCAGCAGCTCCGGGGGCAGGGGGCAAAGCTCCTACAATGAGCAGTTCTTC
>.|TRBD1|TRBJ1-1|TRBV18
CASSANRGIRTEAFF
TGTGCCAGCTCCGCAAACAGGGGGATACGCACTGAAGCTTTCTTT
>once|.|TRBJ2-3|TRBV5-6
CASSLKGVDTQYF
TGTGCCAGCAGTCTGAAAGGGGTAGATACGCAGTATTTT
>.|TRBD1|TRBJ1-4|TRBV5-1
CASSPGTVNEKLFF
TGCGCCAGCAGCCCCGGGACAGTTAATGAAAAACTGTTTTTT
>.|.|TRBJ2-1|TRBV18
CASSRSTSPNEQFF
TGTGCCAGCTCACGCTCTACCTCTCCCAATGAGCAGTTCTTC
>once|TRBD1|TRBJ2-1|TRBV9
CASSAGQGARNEQFF
TGTGCCAGCAGCGCCGGACAGGGGGCAAGGAATGAGCAGTTCTTC
>.|TRBD2|TRBJ2-1|TRBV7-2
CASSPKSGVTYNEQFF
TGTGCCAGCAGTCCTAAGAGCGGGGTGACCTACAATGAGCAGTTCTTC
>.|.|TRBJ2-5|TRBV19
CASRGATQETQYF
TGTGCCAGTAGAGGAGCCACCCAAGAGACCCAGTACTTC
>.|.|TRBJ1-2|TRBV28
CASSLGGNNYGYTF
TGTGCCAGCAGTTTAGGCGGTAATAACTATGGCTACACCTTC
>once|.|TRBJ2-7|TRBV7-2
CASSPGGAGEAEQYF
TGTGCCAGCAGCCCAGGGGGCGCGGGAGAAGCCGAGCAGTACTTC
>.|TRBD2|TRBJ2-1|TRBV6-6
CASSRGTSEGNEQFF
TGTGCCAGCAGTCGCGGGACTAGTGAGGGAAATGAGCAGTTCTTC
>.|.|TRBJ2-7|TRBV6-5
CASSPNRGGYEQYF
TGTGCCAGCAGTCCGAACAGGGGGGGATACGAGCAGTACTTC
>.|.|TRBJ2-7|TRBV6-5
CASSSDRYEQYF
TGTGCCAGCAGTAGCGACAGGTACGAGCAGTACTTC
>.|.|TRBJ2-1|TRBV19
CASSIGGSVNEQFF
TGTGCCAGTAGTATAGGGGGTAGCGTGAATGAGCAGTTCTTC
>.|.|TRBJ2-7|TRBV6-8
CASRPSPSGLPYEQYF
TGTGCCAGCAGACCTTCTCCGAGCGGCCTACCCTACGAGCAGTACTTC
>.|TRBD2|TRBJ2-1|TRBV5-1
CASSKASGGSYNEQFF
TGCGCCAGCAGCAAAGCTAGCGGGGGTTCCTACAATGAGCAGTTCTTC
>.|.|TRBJ2-5|TRBV5-6
CASGHTQETQYF
TGTGCCAGCGGACATACCCAAGAGACCCAGTACTTC
>.|TRBD1|TRBJ2-7|TRBV10-2
CASSGTAKTGNYEQYF
TGCGCCAGCAGTGGGACCGCCAAGACAGGGAACTACGAGCAGTACTTC
>once|.|TRBJ2-3|TRBV5-4
CASSAPGANTQYF
TGTGCCAGCAGCGCCCCAGGGGCGAATACGCAGTATTTT
>.|TRBD1|TRBJ2-6|TRBV5-1
CASSGDRGAGANVLTF
TGCGCCAGCAGCGGGGACAGGGGAGCTGGGGCCAACGTCCTGACTTTC
>once|.|TRBJ1-5|TRBV19
CASRFSGIGQPQHF
TGTGCCAGTCGGTTTTCGGGGATTGGTCAGCCCCAGCATTTT
>.|.|TRBJ1-1|TRBV11-3
CASSLGNRNTEAFF
TGTGCCAGCAGCTTAGGGAACAGGAACACTGAAGCTTTCTTT
>.|.|TRBJ2-3|TRBV14
CASSQALVGGTQYF
TGTGCCAGCAGCCAAGCGCTAGTAGGTGGTACGCAGTATTTT
>.|TRBD2|TRBJ2-5|TRBV7-2
CASRRRSGSQETQYF
TGTGCCAGCAGGCGGCGAAGCGGGAGTCAAGAGACCCAGTACTTC
>.|TRBD1|TRBJ1-5|TRBV6-1
CATSTGNNQPQHF
TGTGCCACCTCGACAGGGAACAATCAGCCCCAGCATTTT
>.|TRBD1|TRBJ2-7|TRBV10-3
CAISELLRDRTYEQYF
TGTGCCATCAGTGAACTTCTGAGGGACAGAACCTACGAGCAGTACTTC
>.|.|TRBJ2-5|TRBV7-2
CASSSLRAETQYF
TGTGCCAGCAGCTCCCTGAGGGCAGAGACCCAGTACTTC
>.|TRBD1|TRBJ2-3|TRBV5-1
CASSFDGQGVTDTQYF
TGCGCCAGCAGCTTCGACGGACAGGGGGTCACAGATACGCAGTATTTT
>once|.|TRBJ2-1|TRBV18
CASSPRRLPWDEQFF
TGTGCCAGCTCACCCCGGAGGCTGCCCTGGGATGAGCAGTTCTTC
>.|.|TRBJ2-4|TRBV20-1
CSARDPNIQYF
TGCAGTGCTAGAGACCCGAACATTCAGTACTTC
>.|.|TRBJ1-2|TRBV10-3
CAISVEGSLGYGYTF
TGTGCCATCAGTGTGGAGGGTTCTTTGGGCTATGGCTACACCTTC
>few|TRBD1|TRBJ1-1|TRBV2
CASSDRDRPEAFF
TGTGCCAGCAGTGACCGGGACAGACCTGAAGCTTTCTTT
>once|TRBD2|TRBJ2-7|TRBV27
CASSRLGDSGTTYEQYF
TGTGCCAGCAGTCGCCTGGGGGATAGCGGGACCACCTACGAGCAGTACTTC
>.|.|TRBJ1-2|TRBV2
CASSVGRNYGYTF
TGTGCCAGCAGTGTGGGCAGGAACTATGGCTACACCTTC
>.|TRBD1|TRBJ1-1|TRBV6-5
CAIRTGGPTNTEAFF
TGTGCCATCCGAACAGGGGGCCCTACGAACACTGAAGCTTTCTTT
>.|.|TRBJ2-7|TRBV5-4
CASSLHPLSSSYEQYF
TGTGCCAGCAGCTTGCATCCTTTGTCTAGCTCCTACGAGCAGTACTTC
>once|.|TRBJ2-3|TRBV5-1
CASSLQAPDTQYF
TGCGCCAGCAGCTTGCAAGCCCCAGATACGCAGTATTTT
>.|TRBD2|TRBJ2-7|TRBV5-4
CASSSAGGIYEQYF
TGTGCCAGCAGCTCGGCGGGGGGCATATACGAGCAGTACTTC
>.|.|TRBJ1-1|TRBV5-1
CASSPDFNTEAFF
TGCGCCAGCAGCCCGGACTTTAACACTGAAGCTTTCTTT
>once|.|TRBJ2-3|TRBV5-1
CASSLPGLTDTQYF
TGCGCCAGCAGCTTGCCGGGGTTAACAGATACGCAGTATTTT
>once|TRBD2|TRBJ2-7|TRBV7-2
CASSLSASGGEQYF
TGTGCCAGCAGCCTATCCGCTAGCGGTGGCGAGCAGTACTTC
>.|TRBD1|TRBJ2-5|TRBV19
CASSKDREETQYF
TGTGCCAGTAGTAAGGACAGGGAGGAGACCCAGTACTTC
>.|TRBD2|TRBJ2-7|TRBV10-3
CAISESMRTSLNEQYF
TGTGCCATCAGTGAGTCTATGAGGACTAGTTTGAACGAGCAGTACTTC
>.|.|TRBJ1-4|TRBV5-1
CASSLAGRAGEKLFF
TGCGCCAGCAGCTTGGCCGGGAGGGCGGGAGAAAAACTGTTTTTT
>.|.|TRBJ1-3|TRBV7-2
CASKGPGAGNTIYF
TGTGCCAGCAAGGGTCCAGGGGCTGGAAACACCATATATTTT
>.|TRBD2|TRBJ2-1|TRBV10-3
CANGLAGPEFF
TGTGCCAACGGACTAGCGGGACCTGAGTTCTTC
>.|.|TRBJ2-7|TRBV5-4
CASSLAGTAYEQYF
TGTGCCAGCAGCTTGGCTGGGACTGCCTACGAGCAGTACTTC
>.|TRBD1|TRBJ1-3|TRBV28
CASSLVQGASGNTIYF
TGTGCCAGCAGTTTGGTACAGGGGGCTTCCGGAAACACCATATATTTT